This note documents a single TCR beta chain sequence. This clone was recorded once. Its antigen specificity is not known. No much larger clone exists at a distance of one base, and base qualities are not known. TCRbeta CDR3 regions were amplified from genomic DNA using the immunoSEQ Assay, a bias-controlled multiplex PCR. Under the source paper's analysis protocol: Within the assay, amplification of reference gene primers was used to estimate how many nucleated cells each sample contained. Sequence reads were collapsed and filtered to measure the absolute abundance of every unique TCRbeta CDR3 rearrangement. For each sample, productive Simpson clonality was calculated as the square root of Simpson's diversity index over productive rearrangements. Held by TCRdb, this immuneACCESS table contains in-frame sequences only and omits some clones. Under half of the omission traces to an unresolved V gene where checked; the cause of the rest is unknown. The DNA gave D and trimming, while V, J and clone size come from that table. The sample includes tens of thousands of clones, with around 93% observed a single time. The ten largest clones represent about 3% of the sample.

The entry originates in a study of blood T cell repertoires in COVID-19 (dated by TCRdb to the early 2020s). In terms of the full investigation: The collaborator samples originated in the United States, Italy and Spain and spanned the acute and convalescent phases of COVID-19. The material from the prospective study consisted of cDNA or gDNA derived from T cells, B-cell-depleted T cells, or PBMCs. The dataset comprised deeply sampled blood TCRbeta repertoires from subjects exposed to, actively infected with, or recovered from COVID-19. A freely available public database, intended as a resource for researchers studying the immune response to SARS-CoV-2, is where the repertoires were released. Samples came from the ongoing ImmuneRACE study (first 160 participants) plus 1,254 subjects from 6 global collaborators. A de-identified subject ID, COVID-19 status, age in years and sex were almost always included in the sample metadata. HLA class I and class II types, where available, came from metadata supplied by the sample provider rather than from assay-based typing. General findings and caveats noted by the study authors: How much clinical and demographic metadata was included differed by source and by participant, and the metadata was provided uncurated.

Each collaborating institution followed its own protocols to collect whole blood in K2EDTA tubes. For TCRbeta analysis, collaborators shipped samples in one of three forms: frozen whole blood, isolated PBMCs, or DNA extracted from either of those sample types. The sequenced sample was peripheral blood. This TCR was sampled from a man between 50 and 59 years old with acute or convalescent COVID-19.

The CDR3 has the sequence CASNDRVGKLFF. The nucleotides are TGTGCCAGCAATGACAGGGTCGGAAAACTGTTTTTT. Recombination linked TRBV5-8 to TRBJ1-4; 7 junctional bases match TRBD1. CDR1 and CDR2 are read off the germline V gene as SGHTS and YDEGEE. The CDR3 runs 12 amino acids, cysteine and phenylalanine included. The read is trimmed to its CDR3 DNA, 36 bases read in frame from base 1. After removal of 6 bases from V and 10 bases from J, the junction retains 6 bases not matched to a gene.